This T cell receptor (beta chain) was obtained from a study of immune characterization of retroperitoneal liposarcoma. CDR3 length: 17 residues. Germline CDR1 reads MGHDK; CDR2 reads SYGVNS. V was pared by 3 bases and J by 3 bases, with 9 bases of the junction left unmatched. TCRdb reprocessed the PCR reads via MiXCR and lists one record per CDR3 protein. This sample has about 4,100 distinct CDR3 sequences, with approximately 29% found just once. Sample share makes this clonotype large. What was sequenced was blood. The chain recombines TRBV25-1 with TRBJ2-3, with TRBD2 matching over 10 bases. The source is a female donor with retroperitoneal liposarcoma. CDR3 bases: TGTGCCAGCAGTGATTCGTCTAGCGGGAGTGGGACAGATACGCAGTATTTT. Translated, it gives CASSDSSSGSGTDTQYF.